This TCR beta chain originates from a study of blood T cell repertoires in COVID-19. Study-level background: Donors in the United States, Italy and Spain gave samples during acute or convalescent COVID-19.

Across over 20 US areas, participants ranged in age from about 18 to 90 years. Germline CDR1 SEHNR, CDR2 FQNEAQ (reference sequence). The CDR3 length is 13 residues. J was trimmed by 7 bases and V by 0 bases; bases with no gene match: 3. This clone was detected only a few times. Libraries were prepared by immunoSEQ multiplex PCR; TCRdb keeps only in-frame clonotypes and omits some of them. The sample has over 250,000 clones, about 80% seen once. V and J are TRBV7-9 and TRBJ2-7, with 7 nucleotides matching TRBD1. Input material: PBMCs or T cells enriched from blood (not recorded which). The clonotype was recovered from a man aged 25 to 40 with acute COVID-19. For the CDR3, the DNA is TGTGCCAGCAGCTTAGCCACAGGGGTAGAGCAGTACGTC. Its protein is CASSLATGVEQYV.